This TCR beta chain was documented in a study of beta chain features in type 1 diabetes listed by TCRdb under 2018. Concerning the study at large: Patients and healthy donors did not differ in mean age, gender distribution, total cell number or subset yield. A total of 90 million to 140 million sorted cells were examined across all samples, and RNA yield correlated strongly with the number of cells per subset. In the study, recently diagnosed type 1 diabetes patients and matched healthy donors were compared on the TCRB repertoires of their sorted circulating CD4+ T cell subsets. Regulatory and stem cell-like memory subsets were obtained from only 8 patients and about 8 healthy donors, while naive and central memory subsets were obtained from all 28 donors.

The High Capacity cDNA Reverse Transcription Kit was used to reverse transcribe all of the isolated RNA, meaning that expressed TCRB transcripts were what got sequenced. Deep immunoSEQ sequencing was performed on naive, central memory and regulatory T cell samples, with an average of roughly 3.5 million total reads per sample. Sorted cells were lysed in RLT buffer and RNA was extracted with DNase-treated RNeasy Micro or Mini kits, depending on cell number. Each cell subset was processed on its own to prevent cross-contamination, while patient and healthy donor samples were processed together. The immunoSEQ multiplex PCR was used to amplify TCRB sequences from cDNA, generating 87-bp fragments that spanned the CDR3 region. Sequencing of the amplicons was done on the Illumina HiSeq platform. The paper's processing steps were these. Synthetic template baselines were used to correct PCR bias computationally, reads within Hamming distance 2 were collapsed, and singletons that could not be merged were discarded. Reads were aligned against IMGT so that V, D and J genes, CDR3 length and insertions or deletions at six rearrangement sites could be assigned. Within each subset, clonotype counts were normalized to sorted cell number, after which true diversity and Gini coefficients were computed with the tcR R package. The overlap coefficient, calculated on TCRB nucleotide sequences, was used to measure repertoire sharing. As a proxy for the pre-selection repertoire, out-of-frame TCRB sequences from naive cells were analyzed. TCRdb mirrors the immuneACCESS table, restricted to in-frame sequences. Some clones are absent from its copies; in checked studies, under half trace to an unresolved V gene, and the reason for the others is unknown. D and trimming were read from the DNA, whereas the V and J calls and clone size are those reported in that table. Here the sample has about 900,000 clones; 15% to 20% occur a single time. The top ten constitute 0.023% of the sample.

Study-wide conclusions, independent of this receptor: A moderate but significant shortening of TCRB CDR3 length was observed in type 1 diabetes patients in all four CD4+ subsets. The naive, central memory and regulatory TCRB repertoires appeared to resemble one another more closely among patients than among healthy donors. Fewer insertions and more nucleotide deletions at VDJ recombination sites were observed in patients with type 1 diabetes, implying thymic rearrangement abnormalities. Shorter templates might be favored by PCR, yet because patient and control samples were amplified and corrected together, any such skew would affect both groups equally. Because the HLA sub-analyses included only small numbers of individuals, any influence of HLA type on TCRB rearrangement was left unresolved. Because cDNA was sequenced instead of genomic DNA, highly expressing activated cells could be over-represented, though the groups showed no difference in activation or CD3 levels.

As for this clone: This receptor's antigen is unknown. Nothing much larger sits one base from this clone, and base qualities are not available.

V loses 1 base, J loses 5 bases, and the germline ends lie 27 bases apart. The germline V gene sets CDR1 to MGHRA and CDR2 to YSYEKL. Taken from cysteine to phenylalanine, the CDR3 has 20 residues. The retained sequence is limited to the CDR3, 60 bases, with the frame set at the first base. Each donor gave one peripheral blood draw, approximately 120 mL on average, collected into heparinised tubes. A BD FACSAria II and a panel including CD45RO, CCR7, CD25, CD127, CD95 and CD27 were used to sort naive, central memory, regulatory and stem cell-like memory CD4+ T cells. All sorted populations exceeded 95% purity. PBMCs were isolated immediately by Lymphoprep density gradient centrifugation and stained directly without culture. Samples were stained and sorted in pairs, with one healthy donor and one patient per experiment, so that batch effects were minimized.

Sequenced material: naive CD4+ T cells from blood. The label giving this sample's cell subset or site can be read as: true naive CD4+ T cells. The V and J segments used are TRBV4-1 and TRBJ2-1; D gene: possibly TRBD1, on 6 matching bases. The receptor was derived from a woman between 18 and 29 years old in good health. This receptor has the CDR3 CASSQATGFLGLGGNNEQFF. The DNA sequence is TGCGCCAGCAGCCAAGCTACAGGGTTTTTGGGATTAGGGGGTAACAATGAGCAGTTCTTC.